This paragraph covers one TCR beta chain sequence. The germline gives CDR1 DFQATT, CDR2 SNEGSKA (reference sequence). CDR3 size: 15 residues. Deletions cut 1 base from V and 4 bases from J, with 15 bases between. A process of 5'RACE template switching, which added a universal primer site and UMIs, was used to make TCR cDNA. From the 5' RACE reads, TCRdb called clonotypes with MiXCR, one entry per CDR3 protein. This sample yields hundreds of thousands of distinct CDR3 sequences, of which around a sixth are seen a single time; roughly 17% belongs to the top ten. This sample was taken from a study of T cells after yellow fever vaccination. Study summary: Low-cell-number fractions underwent preparation using SMART-Seq v4 Ultra Low Input.

This clonotype originated in a man younger than 30 who received the YFV17D yellow fever vaccine. V usage is TRBV20-1 and J usage is TRBJ2-3; D is possibly TRBD1 (6 bases). Sequenced here: PBMCs, sampled around 5 days after the first yellow fever vaccination. CDR3 region: CSARVHAGEPDTQYF. CDR3 in DNA: TGCAGTGCTAGAGTCCATGCAGGGGAGCCAGATACGCAGTATTTT.